This TCR beta chain appears in the sequencing data of a study of early T cells in non-severe SARS-CoV-2 infection. In the study overall: Chains stayed unpaired after sequencing of bulk RNA from unsorted whole blood.

Regarding the study as a whole: VDJdb matches were skewed toward anti-spike CD8 T cell responses.

Unique molecular identifiers were attached to individual cDNA molecules. TCRdb itself ran the 5' RACE reads through MiXCR, one entry per CDR3 protein. This table has just over 80,000 distinct CDR3 sequences, around 15% appearing once. Ten or more counts support this clonotype. No antigen is known for it. CDR1 DFQATT and CDR2 SNEGSKA come from the germline V gene (reference sequence). The CDR3 covers 15 residues. Trimming cost V 5 bases and J 0 bases; bases outside gene matches: 3. This chain joins TRBV20-1 and TRBJ2-3, with TRBD2 matching 12 bases. The specimen was whole blood. This clonotype was obtained from an adult who was a healthcare worker with PCR-confirmed SARS-CoV-2 infection or an uninfected control (not recorded which). As DNA, the CDR3 is TGCAGTGCTTCCGGGACTAGCGGGAGCACAGATACGCAGTATTTT. Amino acids: CSASGTSGSTDTQYF.